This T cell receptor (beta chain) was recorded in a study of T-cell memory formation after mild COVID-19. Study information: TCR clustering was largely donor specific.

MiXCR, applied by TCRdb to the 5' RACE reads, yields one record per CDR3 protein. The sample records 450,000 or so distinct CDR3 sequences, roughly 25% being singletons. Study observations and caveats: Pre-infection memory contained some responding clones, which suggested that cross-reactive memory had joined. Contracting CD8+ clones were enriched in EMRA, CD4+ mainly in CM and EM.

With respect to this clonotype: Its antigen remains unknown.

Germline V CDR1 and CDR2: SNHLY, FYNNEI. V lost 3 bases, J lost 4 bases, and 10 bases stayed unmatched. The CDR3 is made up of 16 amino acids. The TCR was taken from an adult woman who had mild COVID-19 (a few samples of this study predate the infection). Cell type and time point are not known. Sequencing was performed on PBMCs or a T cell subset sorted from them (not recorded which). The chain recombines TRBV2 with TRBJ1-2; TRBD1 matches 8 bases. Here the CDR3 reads CASSEWTGRYPYGYTF. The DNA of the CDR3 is TGTGCCAGCAGTGAGTGGACAGGGCGATATCCCTATGGCTACACCTTC.